Shown below are 20 T cell receptor beta chains from a single sample sequenced in a study of blood T cell repertoires in COVID-19. TCRdb keeps only in-frame clones here, not all; method: immunoSEQ multiplex PCR. The sample lists about 140,000 clones, approximately 82% occurring once. Source material: peripheral blood. The source of these receptors is a human donor in a cohort sampled during active COVID-19.

This clone has a single count. The J gene is TRBJ2-2, the V gene TRBV4-3; perhaps TRBD1 as D (6 bases). This CDR3 has 16 amino acids. The germline V gene has CDR1 LGHNA and CDR2 YSLEER. The V end was cut by 0 bases, the J end by 2 bases, with 10 bases between. CDR3 sequence (DNA): TGCGCCAGCAGCCAAGATATGGGGGCCAACACCGGGGAGCTGTTTTTT. Translated, it gives CASSQDMGANTGELFF.

This clone has a single count. The CDR3 DNA reads as TGTGCCAGCAGTTACTTCGATTATACTAGCTCGGAGACCCAGTACTTC. Protein: CASSYFDYTSSETQYF. The V and J genes are TRBV6-6 and TRBJ2-5; TRBD2 is a possible D gene (6 bases). CDR3 length equals 16 residues. Looked up from germline, CDR1 is MNHNY and CDR2 is SVGAGI (reference sequence). V lost 1 base and J 5 bases, leaving 17 bases between the germline ends.

This chain uses TRBV4-3 with TRBJ2-5, with D tentatively TRBD1 (6 bases). This CDR3 is built from 15 residues. The germline V gene has CDR1 LGHNA and CDR2 YSLEER. V was pared by 4 bases and J by 4 bases, with 16 bases between. The CDR3 coding sequence is TGCGCCAGCAGCCCCGGAGCAGGGGTAGGAGAGACCCAGTACTTC. Encoded protein: CASSPGAGVGETQYF.

This chain links TRBV5-1 with TRBJ1-4; D call uncertain. Germline CDR1 and CDR2: SGHRS and YFSETQ. The CDR3 has 16 residues. V was clipped by 1 base and J by 8 bases, with 18 bases between them. The CDR3 sequence is CASSLRGEVFGEKLFF. The CDR3 DNA reads TGCGCCAGCAGCTTGCGGGGAGAGGTATTTGGCGAAAAACTGTTTTTT.

The chain carries TRBV5-6 and TRBJ2-3; TRBD2 matches at 8 bases. The V segment lost 5 bases and the J segment 4 bases; nucleotides outside the gene matches: 6. The CDR3 length is 14 residues. Germline lookup yields CDR1 SGHDT and CDR2 YYEEEE. This CDR3 is CASSRAGAPDTQYF. Here the CDR3 DNA reads TGTGCCAGCAGTCGAGCGGGAGCGCCAGATACGCAGTATTTT. The variable domain in full, with the rest retrieved from reference TRBV5-6 and TRBJ2-3, is DAGVTQSPTHLIKTRGQQVTLRCSPKSGHDTVSWYQQALGQGPQFIFQYYEEEERQRGNFPDRFSGHQFPNYSSELNVNALLLGDSALYLCASSRAGAPDTQYFGPGTRLTVL.

The rearrangement links TRBV6-5 to TRBJ2-7, with TRBD2 matching 11 bases. The germline gives CDR1 MNHEY, CDR2 SVGAGI. The V gene end was trimmed by 6 bases and the J gene end by 3 bases; junction bases not matched to a gene: 7. This CDR3 spans 15 amino acids. The CDR3 DNA reads TGTGCCAGCAGACCGGGACTAGCGGTGGGCTACGAGCAGTACTTC. Protein product: CASRPGLAVGYEQYF.

This clone was seen a few times. V is TRBV27 and J is TRBJ2-7; 8 bases line up with TRBD1. With 3 bases clipped from V and 3 bases from J, the junction kept 7 bases outside the gene matches. Germline CDR1 reads MNHEY; CDR2 reads SMNVEV (reference sequence). The CDR3 spans 15 residues. CDR3 region: CASSFQPGGNYEQYF. The DNA for the CDR3 is TGTGCCAGCAGTTTTCAGCCAGGGGGCAACTACGAGCAGTACTTC.

V usage is TRBV3-1 (or the pseudogene TRBV3-2) and J usage is TRBJ2-1, with D possibly TRBD1 on 6 matching bases. This CDR3 comprises 20 residues. Trimming took off 4 bases at V and 1 base at J, with 26 bases between the two ends. From germline, CDR1 is LGHDT and CDR2 YNNKEL (reference sequence). The CDR3 DNA reads as TGTGCCAGCAGCCCACCCAGGGGCGGCGGTCGGGGCTATTCCTACAATGAGCAGTTCTTC. It specifies CASSPPRGGGRGYSYNEQFF.

V usage is TRBV7-9 and J usage is TRBJ1-1; maybe TRBD1 (5 bases). The V end was cut by 3 bases, the J end by 1 base, with 9 bases between. The CDR3 extends over 14 amino acids. Looked up from germline, CDR1 is SEHNR and CDR2 is FQNEAQ (reference sequence). The CDR3 protein is CASSFQGRNTEAFF. The DNA for the CDR3 is TGTGCCAGCAGCTTTCAGGGCAGGAACACTGAAGCTTTCTTT.

This chain joins TRBV30 and TRBJ2-2; 9 bases line up with TRBD2. V gave up 3 bases and J gave up 6 bases; unmatched junction bases: 11. The CDR3 sequence is 16 residues long. From germline, CDR1 is GTSNPN and CDR2 SVGIG (reference sequence). CDR3 in DNA: TGTGCCTGGAGAAGAGCGGGAGGAGGGGGAGCCGGGGAGCTGTTTTTT. Amino acid sequence: CAWRRAGGGGAGELFF.

The chain joins TRBV3-1 (or the pseudogene TRBV3-2) to TRBJ1-5; D remains unclear. The germline V gene encodes CDR1 LGHDT and CDR2 YNNKEL (reference sequence). This CDR3 comprises 14 residues. Trimming left V 0 bases short and J 5 bases short, with 8 bases between. CDR3 in DNA: TGTGCCAGCAGCCAAGATTCGGGTTATCAGCCCCAGCATTTT. Amino acid sequence: CASSQDSGYQPQHF.

The chain carries TRBV29-1 and TRBJ2-2, with TRBD1 matching 9 bases. Trimming at V came to 6 bases and at J to 3 bases, leaving 5 bases not matched to a gene. This CDR3 spans 14 amino acids. CDR1 is SQVTM and CDR2 is ANQGSEA in the germline V gene. CDR3 sequence reads: CSVRGTGHTGELFF. CDR3 DNA: TGCAGCGTCCGTGGGACAGGGCACACCGGGGAGCTGTTTTTT.

The chain combines TRBV11-3 with TRBJ2-3; 9 bases match TRBD2. The CDR3 has 14 residues. The germline V gene encodes CDR1 SGHNT and CDR2 YENEEA. Germline trimming cut 5 bases from V and 3 bases from J; bases unmatched to any gene: 3. CDR3 in amino acids: CASSPGLATDTQYF. CDR3 coding DNA: TGTGCCAGCAGCCCAGGACTAGCGACAGATACGCAGTATTTT.

The V and J genes are TRBV18 and TRBJ2-1; 14 bases line up with TRBD2. This CDR3 is built from 17 residues. Germline loops: CDR1 KGHSH, CDR2 LQKENI. With V trimmed by 3 bases and J by 7 bases, 8 bases remained unmatched. The CDR3 here is CASSPGTSGSMGNEQFF. CDR3 DNA sequence: TGTGCCAGCTCACCGGGGACTAGCGGGAGTATGGGGAATGAGCAGTTCTTC. The full variable domain, rest sourced from reference TRBV18 and TRBJ2-1, is NAGVMQNPRHLVRRRGQEARLRCSPMKGHSHVYWYRQLPEEGLKFMVYLQKENIIDESGMPKERFSAEFPKEGPSILRIQQVVRGDSAAYFCASSPGTSGSMGNEQFFGPGTRLTVL.

The rearrangement links TRBV7-2 to TRBJ1-1; 11 bases match TRBD1. The germline V gene has CDR1 SGHTA and CDR2 FQGNSA. This CDR3 contains 14 residues. J gave up 11 bases and V 5 bases, and 10 bases lay outside the gene matches. In DNA form, the CDR3 reads TGTGCCAGCAGCCCCCGAGGACAGGGGGCGTCGGCTTTCTTT. Encoded protein: CASSPRGQGASAFF.

The CDR3 spells CASSPPGLPVYNEQFF. CDR3 nucleotide sequence: TGTGCCAGCAGTCCCCCGGGACTCCCCGTCTACAATGAGCAGTTCTTC. This chain links TRBV2 with TRBJ2-1; D possibly corresponds to TRBD2 (6 bases). V was shortened by 5 bases and J by 3 bases, with 17 bases between the two germline ends. This CDR3 comprises 16 residues. Germline-derived CDR1 and CDR2 are SNHLY and FYNNEI.

Only a few counts were recorded for this clone. V gene TRBV11-2 combines with J gene TRBJ1-2, with TRBD1 matching over 9 bases. Germline CDR1 reads SGHAT; CDR2 reads FQNNGV. The J segment lost 0 bases and the V segment lost 5 bases, leaving 16 bases of the junction unmatched. The CDR3 runs 19 residues. The CDR3 DNA is TGTGCCAGCAGCACCGGCCGGACAGGGGACGACCCAGCTAACTATGGCTACACCTTC. This encodes CASSTGRTGDDPANYGYTF.

V usage is TRBV19 and J usage is TRBJ1-6, with no clear D. V lost 6 bases and J 0 bases, leaving 9 bases between the germline ends. The CDR3 length is 15 residues. The germline gives CDR1 LNHDA, CDR2 SQIVND (reference sequence). The CDR3 protein is CASRFTSSYNSPLHF. The CDR3 DNA reads TGTGCCAGTAGGTTCACCAGCTCCTATAATTCACCCCTCCACTTT.

This clone has just one count. V and J are TRBV28 and TRBJ2-1; the match to TRBD2 covers 15 bases. Trimming cost V 4 bases and J 9 bases; bases outside gene matches: 7. The CDR3 extends over 16 amino acids. Germline assignment: CDR1 MDHEN and CDR2 SYDVKM. CDR3 DNA sequence: TGTGCCAGCAGTTCCGGGACTAGCGGGAGGTTGGGTGAGCAGTTCTTC. This codes for CASSSGTSGRLGEQFF.

In this sample, this clone turned up once. The rearrangement links TRBV12-5 to TRBJ2-1; 13 nucleotides match TRBD2. Germline V gives CDR1 LGHNT, CDR2 FRNRAP. This CDR3 comprises 14 residues. V dropped 7 bases and J dropped 8; count of bases not matched to a gene: 5. The CDR3 nucleotides read TGTGCTAGTGCCCGGACTAGCGGGAGCTATGAGCAGTTCTTC. Translated: CASARTSGSYEQFF.